The 4 T cell receptor beta chains below were found in one sample sequenced in a study of cytomegalovirus exposure and HLA in healthy donors. The study ran its PCR with 60 Vbeta and 13 Jbeta primers. Using immunoSEQ multiplex PCR, the repertoire was profiled, and TCRdb retains in-frame clones only, with some absent. The data show 100,000 to 150,000 clones, with 65% to 80% seen just once and over 10% held by the top ten. Sequenced: PBMCs. These receptors originate from an older woman in good health and CMV-seropositive.

The chain uses TRBV7-3 and TRBJ1-6; the match to TRBD1 covers 9 bases. The J segment lost 7 bases and the V segment lost 4 bases, leaving 11 bases of the junction unmatched. This CDR3 comprises 17 residues. Per germline, CDR1 SGHTA and CDR2 FQGTGA. CDR3 residues: CASSSQPRDRVNSPLHF. The CDR3 bases are TGTGCCAGCAGCTCCCAGCCCCGGGACAGGGTAAATTCACCCCTCCACTTT.

V is TRBV6-5 and J is TRBJ1-2; D is undetermined. Trimming pared 6 bases from V and 8 bases from J, leaving 13 bases between. Germline V gene lookup returns CDR1 MNHEY and CDR2 SVGAGI. The length of the CDR3 is 12 residues. The CDR3 protein is CASRSDTRGYTF. CDR3 in DNA: TGTGCCAGCAGATCCGATACTCGAGGCTACACCTTC.

The chain couples TRBV5-1 to TRBJ2-3, with D uncertain. V lost 0 bases and J lost 3, with 5 bases in between. Germline CDR1 is SGHRS and CDR2 is YFSETQ. The CDR3 covers 13 residues. The chain's CDR3 is CASSLAVTDTQYF. Here the CDR3 DNA reads TGCGCCAGCAGCTTGGCCGTTACAGATACGCAGTATTTT.

V gene TRBV9 combines with J gene TRBJ2-1; 10 nucleotides agree with TRBD2. V dropped 6 bases and J dropped 3; count of bases not matched to a gene: 6. CDR3 length: 15 amino acids. Looked up from germline, CDR1 is SGDLS and CDR2 is YYNGEE. The CDR3 nucleotides are TGTGCCAGCAATGAGTCTAGCGGGAGCTACAATGAGCAGTTCTTC. It yields the protein CASNESSGSYNEQFF.